These 28 T cell receptor beta chains share one sample of origin, sequenced in a study of blood T cell repertoires in COVID-19. Sequencing was performed with immunoSEQ multiplex PCR; in TCRdb, only in-frame clones are kept and a portion is missing. The table lists about 85,000 clones, over 85% of them singletons. The sequenced material came from peripheral blood. All receptors come from a man aged 45-60 years with acute or convalescent COVID-19.

This chain links TRBV11-2 with TRBJ1-6; no reliable D call. CDR1 is SGHAT and CDR2 is FQNNGV in the germline V gene. V dropped 3 bases and J dropped 2 bases, with 8 bases sitting between them. The CDR3 is 15 residues long. The CDR3 coding sequence is TGTGCCAGCAGCTTGGGAGGCACCTATAATTCACCCCTCCACTTT. Encoded protein: CASSLGGTYNSPLHF.

The rearrangement joins TRBV5-5 to TRBJ2-5; 9 positions match TRBD2. The germline CDR1 and CDR2 sequences are SGHKS and YYEKEE (reference sequence). The CDR3 is 16 amino acids. V was clipped by 3 bases and J by 2 bases; unmatched bases: 8. The CDR3 DNA reads as TGTGCCAGCAGCTCGCCTTTAGCGGGGGCTCAAGAGACCCAGTACTTC. This codes for CASSSPLAGAQETQYF.

This clone was observed a handful of times. The CDR3 nucleotides are TGTGCCAGCAGCGTAGCCGCAGCGGGCACCTACGAGCAGTACTTC. Protein: CASSVAAAGTYEQYF. The chain joins TRBV9 to TRBJ2-7; the D gene is possibly TRBD2 (6 bases). The V end lost 0 bases, the J end lost 2 bases, and 12 bases lay between the germline ends. The CDR3 loop spans 15 amino acids. Germline V gives CDR1 SGDLS, CDR2 YYNGEE.

The V and J genes are TRBV28 and TRBJ1-5; 9 bases fit TRBD1. The V gene end was trimmed by 7 bases and the J gene end by 6 bases; junction bases not matched to a gene: 19. This CDR3 comprises 18 residues. CDR1 and CDR2 from the germline V gene are MDHEN and SYDVKM. CDR3 bases: TGTGCCAGCACTAAGACAGGGGGGAATGTGGGAGAGGGTCAGCCCCAGCATTTT. This translates into CASTKTGGNVGEGQPQHF.

The chain combines TRBV28 with TRBJ2-4; 9 bases match TRBD1. Trimming took 3 bases from V and 8 from J; bases not matched to a gene: 11. The germline CDR1 and CDR2 sequences are MDHEN and SYDVKM. The CDR3 extends over 16 amino acids. The CDR3 bases are TGTGCCAGCAGTTTTGAAAGGGACAGGGTGTGGGACATTCAGTACTTC. Translated, it gives CASSFERDRVWDIQYF.

The chain carries TRBV7-6 and TRBJ1-3; the match to TRBD1 covers 9 bases. Losses at the gene ends were 5 bases for V and 3 bases for J; bases not matched to a gene: 5. Germline assignment: CDR1 SGHVS and CDR2 FNYEAQ. The CDR3 covers 15 residues. The CDR3 region is CASSLRTGDGNTIYF. The CDR3 DNA reads as TGTGCCAGCAGCCTAAGGACAGGGGATGGAAACACCATATATTTT. Supplemented by reference TRBV7-6 and TRBJ1-3, the full variable domain reads GAGVSQSPRYKVTKRGQDVALRCDPISGHVSLYWYRQALGQGPEFLTYFNYEAQQDKSGLPNDRFSAERPEGSISTLTIQRTEQRDSAMYRCASSLRTGDGNTIYFGEGSWLTVV.

The genes are TRBV7-3 and TRBJ2-1, with TRBD2 identical over 8 bases. The J segment lost 2 bases and the V segment lost 1 base, leaving 4 bases of the junction unmatched. CDR3 length: 16 residues. Looked up from germline, CDR1 is SGHTA and CDR2 is FQGTGA. The CDR3 spells CASSLIGRGPYNEQFF. CDR3 coding DNA: TGTGCCAGCAGCTTAATCGGGAGGGGACCCTACAATGAGCAGTTCTTC.

This sequence joins TRBV2 and TRBJ2-3; a possible D gene is TRBD1 (5 bases). This CDR3 contains 13 residues. Germline CDR1 SNHLY, CDR2 FYNNEI. Trimming pared 2 bases from V and 8 bases from J, leaving 11 bases between. The CDR3 spells CASSEIRESTQYF. CDR3 in DNA: TGTGCCAGCAGTGAAATCAGGGAAAGTACGCAGTATTTT.

The genes are TRBV7-2 and TRBJ2-7; 9 bases match TRBD2. The germline gives CDR1 SGHTA, CDR2 FQGNSA. V gave up 4 bases and J gave up 4 bases; unmatched junction bases: 8. This CDR3 spans 15 amino acids. CDR3 nucleotide sequence: TGTGCCAGCAGCTCCCTTAGCGGGAGCTTATACGAGCAGTACTTC. Translating gives CASSSLSGSLYEQYF. Supplemented by reference TRBV7-2 and TRBJ2-7, the full variable domain reads GAGVSQSPSNKVTEKGKDVELRCDPISGHTALYWYRQSLGQGLEFLIYFQGNSAPDKSGLPSDRFSAERTGGSVSTLTIQRTQQEDSAVYLCASSSLSGSLYEQYFGPGTRLTVT.

The rearrangement links TRBV9 to TRBJ1-3; no clear D. Germline lookup yields CDR1 SGDLS and CDR2 YYNGEE. The CDR3 loop spans 14 amino acids. V lost 2 bases, J lost 0 bases, and 6 bases lay in between. CDR3 loop: CASSVDTSGNTIYF. CDR3 nucleotides: TGTGCCAGCAGCGTCGACACCTCTGGAAACACCATATATTTT. The full variable domain, its missing parts supplied by reference TRBV9 and TRBJ1-3, is DSGVTQTPKHLITATGQRVTLRCSPRSGDLSVYWYQQSLDQGLQFLIQYYNGEERAKGNILERFSAQQFPDLHSELNLSSLELGDSALYFCASSVDTSGNTIYFGEGSWLTVV.

This rearrangement joins TRBV10-2 to TRBJ2-7; TRBD2 agrees at 7 bases. Looked up from germline, CDR1 is WSHSY and CDR2 is SAAADI. This CDR3 region has 15 residues. The junction had 6 bases not matched to a gene; V was cut back by 0 bases and J by 4 bases. Written as DNA, the CDR3 is TGCGCCAGCAGTGAGTCAGCGGGGACGCCATACGAGCAGTACGTC. Amino acid sequence: CASSESAGTPYEQYV.

V and J are TRBV2 and TRBJ1-6, with D maybe TRBD1 (6 bases). Trimming cost V 7 bases and J 0 bases, with 10 bases left between them. Looked up from germline, CDR1 is SNHLY and CDR2 is FYNNEI. The CDR3 has 15 amino acids. The CDR3 loop reads CASTDRSSYNSPLHF. DNA for the CDR3: TGTGCCAGCACCGACAGGAGCTCCTATAATTCACCCCTCCACTTT.

V gene TRBV3-1 (or the pseudogene TRBV3-2) combines with J gene TRBJ2-5, with 15 bases aligning to TRBD2. CDR1 and CDR2 from the germline V gene are LGHDT and YNNKEL (reference sequence). This CDR3 comprises 17 residues. V lost 4 bases to trimming and J lost 5 bases; unmatched junction nucleotides: 8. The CDR3 reads CASSLRTSGGAYETQYF. DNA for the CDR3: TGTGCCAGCAGCCTACGGACTAGCGGGGGGGCCTACGAGACCCAGTACTTC.

The chain links TRBV19 to TRBJ1-5; TRBD1 is a possible D gene (6 bases). The V end lost 5 bases, the J end lost 3 bases, and 14 bases lay between the germline ends. Germline V gene sequence: CDR1 LNHDA, CDR2 SQIVND (reference sequence). The CDR3 length is 15 residues. The CDR3 loop is CASSPRDTYNQPQHF. In DNA, the CDR3 is TGTGCCAGTAGTCCCCGGGACACCTACAATCAGCCCCAGCATTTT.

The chain joins TRBV9 to TRBJ2-5; maybe TRBD1 (5 bases). The CDR3 loop spans 16 amino acids. Trimming cost V 5 bases and J 5 bases, with 22 bases left between them. Germline V gene sequence: CDR1 SGDLS, CDR2 YYNGEE. This CDR3 is CASSSEPRGNGETQYF. The CDR3 nucleotides read TGTGCCAGCAGTTCGGAGCCTAGGGGAAACGGGGAGACCCAGTACTTC.

The gene calls are TRBV11-3 and TRBJ1-2, with D possibly TRBD1 on 5 matching bases. Germline V CDR1 and CDR2: SGHNT, YENEEA. The V end lost 5 bases, the J end lost 4 bases, and 11 bases lay between the germline ends. The CDR3 length is 13 residues. The chain's CDR3 is CASSPQDLYGYTF. The DNA of the CDR3 is TGTGCCAGCAGCCCACAGGATCTCTATGGCTACACCTTC. Variable domain in full (rest from reference TRBV11-3 and TRBJ1-2): EAGVVQSPRYKIIEKKQPVAFWCNPISGHNTLYWYLQNLGQGPELLIRYENEEAVDDSQLPKDRFSAERLKGVDSTLKIQPAELGDSAVYLCASSPQDLYGYTFGSGTRLTVV.

A single count supports this clone. The chain carries TRBV24-1 and TRBJ2-1; 8 bases line up with TRBD1. The CDR3 runs 15 residues. Germline lookup yields CDR1 KGHDR and CDR2 SFDVKD. The ends lost 4 bases at V and 2 bases at J; junction bases unmatched: 3. The CDR3 sequence: CATSDSGQAYNEQFF. CDR3 DNA: TGTGCCACCAGTGACTCGGGACAGGCCTACAATGAGCAGTTCTTC.

The V call is TRBV29-1, the J call TRBJ2-7; TRBD2 matches 10 bases. CDR1 is SQVTM and CDR2 is ANQGSEA in the germline V gene. J gave up 4 bases and V 5 bases, and 5 bases lay outside the gene matches. The CDR3 totals 13 residues. The CDR3 DNA sequence: TGCAGCGTTATTCTAGCGGGAGCGTACGAGCAGTACTTC. Its translation is CSVILAGAYEQYF.

The chain combines TRBV7-7 with TRBJ2-5; 12 nucleotides line up with TRBD1. V dropped 5 bases and J dropped 6; count of bases not matched to a gene: 10. Germline loops: CDR1 SSHAT, CDR2 FNYEAQ (reference sequence). The CDR3 has 16 residues. The CDR3 is CASSPRRDRGLQTQYF. The CDR3, as DNA: TGTGCCAGCAGCCCTCGAAGGGACAGGGGGCTGCAGACCCAGTACTTC.

This chain uses TRBV11-2 with TRBJ2-3; a possible D gene is TRBD1 (5 bases). CDR1 is SGHAT, CDR2 FQNNGV, per germline. V dropped 3 bases and J dropped 2 bases, with 12 bases sitting between them. The CDR3 length is 15 residues. The CDR3 loop reads CASSLTATPTDTQYF. The CDR3 DNA reads as TGTGCCAGCAGCTTGACAGCTACACCCACAGATACGCAGTATTTT.

The chain joins TRBV24-1 to TRBJ2-7, with 7 positions matching TRBD1. V lost 4 bases to trimming and J lost 6 bases; unmatched junction nucleotides: 8. The CDR3 spans 14 residues. The germline CDR1 and CDR2 sequences are KGHDR and SFDVKD. The CDR3 nucleotides read TGTGCCACCAGTGACCAGGGGACAGTCTGCGAGCAGTACTTC. Its translation: CATSDQGTVCEQYF.

In nucleotides, the CDR3 is TGCGCCAGCAGCTTGGTTCACAGGGGGAGGTACAATGAGCAGTTCTTC. Translating it yields CASSLVHRGRYNEQFF. The chain is built from TRBV5-1 and TRBJ2-1; TRBD1 matches 8 bases. V dropped 0 bases and J dropped 4; count of bases not matched to a gene: 6. This CDR3 spans 16 amino acids. The germline gives CDR1 SGHRS, CDR2 YFSETQ.

DNA for the CDR3: TGTGCCAGCAGCGCTAACAGGGTAGATTCGGGAAACACCATATATTTT. Translating it yields CASSANRVDSGNTIYF. This chain uses TRBV9 with TRBJ1-3; tentatively, D is TRBD1 (6 bases). Germline CDR1 is SGDLS and CDR2 is YYNGEE. Trimming took 3 bases from V and 4 from J, leaving 17 bases between them. CDR3 length: 16 amino acids.

V usage is TRBV10-2 and J usage is TRBJ1-2, with D possibly being TRBD1 (6 bases). Trimming shortened V by 4 bases and J by 6 bases, and 12 bases separated the two germline ends. CDR3 length: 13 residues. Per the germline V gene, CDR1 is WSHSY and CDR2 is SAAADI. The CDR3 protein is CASSARGGDGYTF. The CDR3 region has the DNA TGCGCCAGCAGTGCCAGGGGAGGGGATGGCTACACCTTC.

This chain links TRBV5-1 with TRBJ2-1, with D possibly matching TRBD2 (7 bases). Germline lookup yields CDR1 SGHRS and CDR2 YFSETQ. The CDR3 contains 16 residues. Trimming removed 0 bases from V and 2 bases from J, with 12 bases in between. The CDR3, as DNA: TGCGCCAGCAGCTTGGGCGGGGGCCTAGCCTACAATGAGCAGTTCTTC. Translating gives CASSLGGGLAYNEQFF.

The chain joins TRBV18 to TRBJ2-3; 7 bases agree with TRBD1. V gave up 3 bases and J gave up 0 bases; unmatched junction bases: 6. CDR3 length: 16 residues. Germline V gene sequence: CDR1 KGHSH, CDR2 LQKENI. The CDR3 DNA reads as TGTGCCAGCTCACCCCCTGGGACAGCCAGCACAGATACGCAGTATTTT. Protein: CASSPPGTASTDTQYF.

This chain uses TRBV3-1 (or the pseudogene TRBV3-2) with TRBJ2-3, with 11 bases identical to TRBD2. V trimming: 4 bases; J trimming: 3 bases; junction bases outside the gene matches: 21. The CDR3 length is 21 residues. From germline, CDR1 is LGHDT and CDR2 YNNKEL (reference sequence). CDR3 in DNA: TGTGCCAGCAGCCTTAGAGGGCTAAGACGGGCTAGCGGGGGGAGGACAGATACGCAGTATTTT. This translates into CASSLRGLRRASGGRTDTQYF.

The CDR3 is CASSERERNYGYTF. CDR3 in DNA: TGTGCCAGCAGTGAAAGAGAACGAAACTATGGCTACACCTTC. The chain uses TRBV6-1 and TRBJ1-2; D is unclear. This CDR3 has 14 amino acids. The V and J ends lost 2 bases and 2 bases respectively, with 9 bases between them. Looked up from germline, CDR1 is MNHNS and CDR2 is SASEGT.